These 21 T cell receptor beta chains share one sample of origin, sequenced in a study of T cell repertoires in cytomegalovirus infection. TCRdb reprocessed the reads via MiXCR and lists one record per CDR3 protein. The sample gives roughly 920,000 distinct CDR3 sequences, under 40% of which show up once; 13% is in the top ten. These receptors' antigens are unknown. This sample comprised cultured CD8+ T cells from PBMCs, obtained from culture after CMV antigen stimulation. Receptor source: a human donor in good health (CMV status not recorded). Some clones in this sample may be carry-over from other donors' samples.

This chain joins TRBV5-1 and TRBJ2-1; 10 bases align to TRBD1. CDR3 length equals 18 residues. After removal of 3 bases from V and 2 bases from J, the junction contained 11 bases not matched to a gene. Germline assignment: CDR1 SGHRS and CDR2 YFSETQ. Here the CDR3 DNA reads TGCGCCAGCAGCTCCCCGGGACAGGGGCCCTCGCCCTACAATGAGCAGTTCTTC. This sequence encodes CASSSPGQGPSPYNEQFF.

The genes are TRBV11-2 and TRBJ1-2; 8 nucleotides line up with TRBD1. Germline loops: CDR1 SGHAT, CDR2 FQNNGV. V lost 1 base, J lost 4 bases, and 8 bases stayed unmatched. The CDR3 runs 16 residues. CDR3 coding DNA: TGTGCCAGCAGCTTAGGACGGGACAGGCCGAGCTATGGCTACACCTTC. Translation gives CASSLGRDRPSYGYTF.

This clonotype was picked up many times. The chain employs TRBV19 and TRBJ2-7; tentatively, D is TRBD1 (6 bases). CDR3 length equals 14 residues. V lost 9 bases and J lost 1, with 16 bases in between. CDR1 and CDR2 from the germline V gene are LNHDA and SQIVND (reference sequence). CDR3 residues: CASSPSRGSYEQYF. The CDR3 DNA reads TGTGCCAGCAGTCCATCCAGGGGTTCCTACGAGCAGTACTTC.

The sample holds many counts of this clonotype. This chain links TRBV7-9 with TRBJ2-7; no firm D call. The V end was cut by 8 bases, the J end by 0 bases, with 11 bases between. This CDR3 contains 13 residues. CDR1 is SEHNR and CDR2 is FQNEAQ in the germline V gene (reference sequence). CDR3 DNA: TGTGCCAGCCGCCCACAGAGCTCCTACGAGCAGTACGTC. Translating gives CASRPQSSYEQYV.

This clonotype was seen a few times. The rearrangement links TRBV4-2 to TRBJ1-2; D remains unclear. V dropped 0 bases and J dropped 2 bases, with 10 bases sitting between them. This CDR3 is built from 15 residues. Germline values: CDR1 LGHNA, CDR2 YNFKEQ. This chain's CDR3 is CASSQEQLGNYGYTF. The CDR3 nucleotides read TGTGCCAGCAGCCAAGAGCAGCTGGGAAACTATGGCTACACCTTC.

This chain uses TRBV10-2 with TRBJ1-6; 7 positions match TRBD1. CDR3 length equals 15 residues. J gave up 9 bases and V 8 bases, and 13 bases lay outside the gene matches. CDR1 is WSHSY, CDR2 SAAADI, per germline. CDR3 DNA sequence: TGCGCCAGCCTGAGGGACAGTCTGGCACGTTCACCCCTCCACTTT. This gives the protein CASLRDSLARSPLHF.

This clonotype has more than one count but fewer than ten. The CDR3, as DNA: TGTGCCAGTAGTCCGACGCACCGCCCTCGGGATACGCAGTATTTT. It codes for CASSPTHRPRDTQYF. The genes are TRBV19 and TRBJ2-3; D unresolved. V was cut by 5 bases and J by 6 bases, with 18 bases left in between. This CDR3 is built from 15 residues. The germline CDR1 and CDR2 sequences are LNHDA and SQIVND (reference sequence).

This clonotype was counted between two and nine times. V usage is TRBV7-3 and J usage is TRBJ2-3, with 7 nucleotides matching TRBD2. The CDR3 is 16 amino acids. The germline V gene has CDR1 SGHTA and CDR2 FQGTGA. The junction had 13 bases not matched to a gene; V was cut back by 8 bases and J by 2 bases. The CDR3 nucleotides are TGTGCCAGCTTTGATTGCGGGGGAGGATCCACAGATACGCAGTATTTT. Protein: CASFDCGGGSTDTQYF.

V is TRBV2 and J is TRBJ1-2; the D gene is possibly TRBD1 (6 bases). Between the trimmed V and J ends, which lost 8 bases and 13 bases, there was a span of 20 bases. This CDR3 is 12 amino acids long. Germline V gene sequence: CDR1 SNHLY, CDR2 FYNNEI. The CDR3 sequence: CASPKRTDLGTF. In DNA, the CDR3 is TGTGCCAGCCCGAAGAGGACAGACCTCGGCACCTTC.

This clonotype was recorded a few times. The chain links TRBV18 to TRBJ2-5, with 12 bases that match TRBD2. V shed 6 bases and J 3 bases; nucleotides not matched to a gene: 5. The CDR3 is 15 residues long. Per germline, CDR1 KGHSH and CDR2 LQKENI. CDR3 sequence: CASSPSGGAEETQYF. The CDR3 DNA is TGTGCCAGCTCGCCTAGCGGGGGGGCGGAAGAGACCCAGTACTTC.

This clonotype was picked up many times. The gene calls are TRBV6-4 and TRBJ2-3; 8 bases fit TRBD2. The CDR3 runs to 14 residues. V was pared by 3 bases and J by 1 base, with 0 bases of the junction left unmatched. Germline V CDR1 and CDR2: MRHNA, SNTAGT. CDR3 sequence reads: CASSEAGGTDTQYF. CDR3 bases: TGTGCCAGCAGTGAAGCGGGGGGCACAGATACGCAGTATTTT.

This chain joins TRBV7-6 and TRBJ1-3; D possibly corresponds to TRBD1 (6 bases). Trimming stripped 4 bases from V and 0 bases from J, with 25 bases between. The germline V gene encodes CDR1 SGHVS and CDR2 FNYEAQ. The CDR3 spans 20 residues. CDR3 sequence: CASSSTPPGTSDNSGNTIYF. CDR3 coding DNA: TGTGCCAGCAGCTCTACCCCCCCCGGGACATCGGATAACTCTGGAAACACCATATATTTT. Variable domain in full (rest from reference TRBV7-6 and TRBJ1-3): GAGVSQSPRYKVTKRGQDVALRCDPISGHVSLYWYRQALGQGPEFLTYFNYEAQQDKSGLPNDRFSAERPEGSISTLTIQRTEQRDSAMYRCASSSTPPGTSDNSGNTIYFGEGSWLTVV.

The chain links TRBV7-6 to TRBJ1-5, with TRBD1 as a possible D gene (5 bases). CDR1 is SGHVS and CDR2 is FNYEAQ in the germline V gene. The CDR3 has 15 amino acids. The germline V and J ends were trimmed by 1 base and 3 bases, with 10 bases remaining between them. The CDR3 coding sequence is TGTGCCAGCAGCTTAGGATGGGGGGACAATCAGCCCCAGCATTTT. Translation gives CASSLGWGDNQPQHF.

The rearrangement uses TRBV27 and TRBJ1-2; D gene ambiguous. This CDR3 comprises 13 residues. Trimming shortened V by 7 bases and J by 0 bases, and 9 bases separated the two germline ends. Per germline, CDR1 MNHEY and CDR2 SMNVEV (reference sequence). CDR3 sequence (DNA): TGTGCCAGCACCCGGGGTTCTAACTATGGCTACACCTTC. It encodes CASTRGSNYGYTF.

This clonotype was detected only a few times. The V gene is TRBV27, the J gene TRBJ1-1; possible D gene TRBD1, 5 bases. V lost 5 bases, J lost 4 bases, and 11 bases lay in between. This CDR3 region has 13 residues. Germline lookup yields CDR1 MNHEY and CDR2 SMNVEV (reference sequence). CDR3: CASSPGVITEAFF. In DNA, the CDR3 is TGTGCCAGCAGTCCGGGGGTTATCACTGAAGCTTTCTTT.

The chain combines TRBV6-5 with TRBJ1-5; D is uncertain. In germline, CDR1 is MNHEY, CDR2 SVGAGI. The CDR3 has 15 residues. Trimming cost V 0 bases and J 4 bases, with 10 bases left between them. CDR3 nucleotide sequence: TGTGCCAGCAGTTACTCACACAGATTAAATCAGCCCCAGCATTTT. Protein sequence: CASSYSHRLNQPQHF.

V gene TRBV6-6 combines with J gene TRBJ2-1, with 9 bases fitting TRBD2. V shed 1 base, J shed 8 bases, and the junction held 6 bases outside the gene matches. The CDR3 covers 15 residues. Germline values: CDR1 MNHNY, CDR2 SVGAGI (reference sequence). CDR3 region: CASSYWAGGHDEQFF. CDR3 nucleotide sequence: TGTGCCAGCAGTTACTGGGCGGGGGGGCACGATGAGCAGTTCTTC.

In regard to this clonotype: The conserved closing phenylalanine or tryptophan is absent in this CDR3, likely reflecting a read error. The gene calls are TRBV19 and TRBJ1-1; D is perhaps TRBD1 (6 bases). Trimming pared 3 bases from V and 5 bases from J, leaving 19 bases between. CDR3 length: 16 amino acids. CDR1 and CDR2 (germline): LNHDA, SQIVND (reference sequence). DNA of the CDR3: TGTGCCAGTAGTATGTGGGGGGCCCAATATGGAACTGAAGCTTTCTAT. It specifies CASSMWGAQYGTEAFY.

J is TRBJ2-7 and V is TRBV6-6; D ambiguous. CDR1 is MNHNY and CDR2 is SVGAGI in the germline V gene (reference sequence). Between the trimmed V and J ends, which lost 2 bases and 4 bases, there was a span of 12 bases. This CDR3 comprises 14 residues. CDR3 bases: TGTGCCAGCAGTTACCTTGGGCGGCCTTACGAGCAGTACGTC. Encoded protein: CASSYLGRPYEQYV.

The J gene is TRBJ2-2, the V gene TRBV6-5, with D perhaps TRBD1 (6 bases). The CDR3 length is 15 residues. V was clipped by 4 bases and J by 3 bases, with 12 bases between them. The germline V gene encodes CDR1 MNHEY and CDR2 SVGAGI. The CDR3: CASSFWTDYTGELFF. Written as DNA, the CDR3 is TGTGCCAGCAGTTTTTGGACAGATTACACCGGGGAGCTGTTTTTT.

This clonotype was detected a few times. The CDR3 DNA sequence: TGTGCCAGCAGACAACTGGGGGGTCGTGGGAATGAGCAGTTCTTC. Translated, it gives CASRQLGGRGNEQFF. The chain uses TRBV6-5 and TRBJ2-1, with D possibly being TRBD2 (6 bases). Trimming removed 6 bases at V and 7 bases at J, with 19 bases between. The germline V gene has CDR1 MNHEY and CDR2 SVGAGI. This CDR3 has 15 amino acids.